This T cell receptor (beta chain) was observed in a study of shared clonotypes between healthy human individuals. The CDR3 contains 15 residues. CDR1 and CDR2 (germline): KGHSH, LQKENI. Trimming took off 3 bases at V and 0 bases at J, with 6 bases between the two ends. The test was conducted at deep level. The method was immunoSEQ multiplex PCR; TCRdb's version includes in-frame clones alone and lacks a portion of them. The sample contains some 1.5 million clones, around 98% of which appear only once. Sequenced: naive CD4+ T cells sorted from blood. The subset denotes: CD45RA+ positively selected. This clonotype originated in a man aged 25-40 years in good health. This chain uses TRBV18 with TRBJ2-6, with unresolved D. The CDR3 DNA follows: TGTGCCAGCTCACCTGAGATCTCTGGGGCCAACGTCCTGACTTTC. Protein: CASSPEISGANVLTF.